The clone carrying this T cell receptor (beta chain) has just one count. Possible read error: a much larger clone is one base away. Documented time point: newly diagnosed GD, antithyroid drugs for less than 3 months. PBMC-derived RNA was used for the TCR library. This sample is part of a study of regulatory T cells in long-lasting Graves disease. To make TCR beta libraries, researchers used iRepertoire HTBI primers and Arm-PCR of CDR3 regions. Via MiXCR, TCRdb re-called the multiplex PCR reads, giving one row per CDR3 protein. The table includes under 450,000 distinct CDR3 sequences, roughly 10% detected once. The CDR3 is 15 residues long. The germline V gene encodes CDR1 SGHDT and CDR2 YYEEEE. Trimming left V 0 bases short and J 10 bases short, with 14 bases between. The sample was also linked to a second study, of T cells in Graves' hyperthyroidism and ophthalmopathy.

This TCR derives from a woman aged 18-29 years with Graves disease. This sample comprised peripheral blood mononuclear cells (PBMCs), obtained at new diagnosis, from a patient treated with antithyroid drugs. The chain uses TRBV5-6 and TRBJ1-6; TRBD1 is a possible D gene (5 bases). CDR3 amino acids: CASSLVWGSSSPLHF. Here the CDR3 DNA reads TGTGCCAGCAGCTTGGTCTGGGGCAGTTCCTCACCCCTCCACTTT.